This T cell receptor beta chain comes out of a study of blood T cell repertoires in COVID-19. Turning to the study itself: Samples taken during acute and convalescent COVID-19 were collected in the United States, Italy and Spain. The cDNA or gDNA used as material had been derived from T cells, B-cell-depleted T cells, or PBMCs.

Those enrolled, adults aged roughly 18 to 89 years, came from about two dozen US areas. V shed 5 bases and J 4 bases; nucleotides not matched to a gene: 5. This CDR3 has 15 amino acids. Per germline, CDR1 SEHNR and CDR2 FQNEAQ (reference sequence). Clones were sequenced by immunoSEQ multiplex PCR, and TCRdb holds only the in-frame ones, with some missing. The table includes about 230,000 clones, approximately 89% detected once. This sequence originates from a middle-aged woman with acute COVID-19. V usage is TRBV7-9 and J usage is TRBJ2-2; 9 positions match TRBD1. Specimen: PBMCs or T cells enriched from blood (not recorded which). This CDR3 is CASSTQGAGTGELFF. CDR3 sequence (DNA): TGTGCCAGCAGCACACAGGGGGCTGGCACCGGGGAGCTGTTTTTT. Together with reference TRBV7-9 and TRBJ2-2, the CDR3 gives the full variable domain: DTGVSQNPRHKITKRGQNVTFRCDPISEHNRLYWYRQTLGQGPEFLTYFQNEAQLEKSRLLSDRFSAERPKGSFSTLEIQRTEQGDSAMYLCASSTQGAGTGELFFGEGSRLTVL.